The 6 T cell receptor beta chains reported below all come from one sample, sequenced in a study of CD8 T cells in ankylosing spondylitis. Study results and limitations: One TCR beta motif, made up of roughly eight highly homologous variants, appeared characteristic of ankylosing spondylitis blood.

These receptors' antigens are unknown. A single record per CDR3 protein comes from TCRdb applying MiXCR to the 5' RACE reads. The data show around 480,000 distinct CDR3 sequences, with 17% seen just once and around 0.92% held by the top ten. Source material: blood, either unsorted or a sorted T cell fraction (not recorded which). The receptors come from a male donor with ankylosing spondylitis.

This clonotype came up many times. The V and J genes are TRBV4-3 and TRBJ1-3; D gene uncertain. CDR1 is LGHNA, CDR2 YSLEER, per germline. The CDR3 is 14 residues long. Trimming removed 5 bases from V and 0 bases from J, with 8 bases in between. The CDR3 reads CASSRATSGNTIYF. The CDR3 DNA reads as TGCGCCAGCAGCAGGGCTACCTCTGGAAACACCATATATTTT.

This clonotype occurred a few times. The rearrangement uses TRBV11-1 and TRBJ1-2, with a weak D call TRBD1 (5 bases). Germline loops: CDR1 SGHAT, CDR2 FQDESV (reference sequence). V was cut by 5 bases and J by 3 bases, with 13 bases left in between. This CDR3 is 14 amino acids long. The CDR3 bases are TGTGCCAGCAGCCCGCGTCTCAGGGACTATGGCTACACCTTC. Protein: CASSPRLRDYGYTF.

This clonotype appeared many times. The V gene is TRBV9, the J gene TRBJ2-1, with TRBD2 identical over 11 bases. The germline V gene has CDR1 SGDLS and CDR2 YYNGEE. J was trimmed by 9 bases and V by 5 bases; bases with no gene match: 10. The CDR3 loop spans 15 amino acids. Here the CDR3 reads CASRSGTSGILEQFF. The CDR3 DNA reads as TGTGCCAGCAGGTCCGGGACTAGCGGAATCCTTGAGCAGTTCTTC.

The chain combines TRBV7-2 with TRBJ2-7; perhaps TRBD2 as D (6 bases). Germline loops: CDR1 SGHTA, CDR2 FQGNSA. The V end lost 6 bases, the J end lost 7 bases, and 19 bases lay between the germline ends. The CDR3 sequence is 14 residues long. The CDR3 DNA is TGTGCCAGCAGTTTTGGACTACCTCCTAGGGAGCAGTACTTC. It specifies CASSFGLPPREQYF.

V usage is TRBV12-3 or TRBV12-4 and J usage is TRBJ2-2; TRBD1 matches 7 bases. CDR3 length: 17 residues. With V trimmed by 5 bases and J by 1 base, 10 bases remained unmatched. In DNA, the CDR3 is TGTGCCAGCAGTCCCAGGGGGAGTAACCTGAACACCGGGGAGCTGTTTTTT. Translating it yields CASSPRGSNLNTGELFF.

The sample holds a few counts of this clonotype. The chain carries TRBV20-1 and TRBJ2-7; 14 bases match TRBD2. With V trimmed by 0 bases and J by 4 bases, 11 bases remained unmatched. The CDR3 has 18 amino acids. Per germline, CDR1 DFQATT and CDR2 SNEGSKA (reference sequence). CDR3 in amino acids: CSARDMSGLAGGLYEQYF. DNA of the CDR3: TGCAGTGCTAGAGATATGAGTGGACTAGCGGGAGGACTATACGAGCAGTACTTC.